This entry is about one T cell receptor beta chain. This record belongs to a study of shared clonotypes between healthy human individuals. Germline values: CDR1 WNHNN, CDR2 SYGVQD (reference sequence). V lost 0 bases to trimming and J lost 2 bases, with 9 bases between them. CDR3 length equals 15 residues. Sequenced by immunoSEQ multiplex PCR; TCRdb stores in-frame clones only, minus some. This sample yields almost 750,000 clones, of which roughly 72% are seen a single time; under 2% belongs to the top ten. This rearrangement joins TRBV10-1 to TRBJ2-3; D unresolved. Material for sequencing was memory CD4+ T cells sorted from blood. Indicated subset: CD45RA-negative fraction. The origin of this receptor is a woman aged 30 to 39 in good health. This CDR3 reads CASSESARPTDTQYF. The CDR3 DNA reads TGCGCCAGCAGTGAGTCGGCCCGACCCACAGATACGCAGTATTTT.